The clone carrying this TCR beta chain was detected only a few times. What it binds is not known. This record comes from a study of T cell repertoires in cytomegalovirus infection. Study background: Peptides in the study included HLA-C-restricted and HLA-B-restricted CMV epitopes. Public TCR beta signature analysis indicated the presence of both CMV infection and matching HLA type. Study-wide results and caveats: HLA-C-restricted CMV-specific TCR beta clonotypes were dominant in the ex vivo response. Summed frequency of public TCR beta families distinguished CMV carriers with the relevant HLA.

The V gene end was trimmed by 8 bases and the J gene end by 15 bases; junction bases not matched to a gene: 7. Germline-derived CDR1 and CDR2 are ENHRY and SYGVKD. The length of the CDR3 is 10 residues. A single record per CDR3 protein comes from TCRdb applying MiXCR to the reads. The sample has 600,000 to 700,000 distinct CDR3 sequences; 33% are singletons. The sequence was collected from a human donor in good health (CMV status not recorded). Some clones in this sample may be carry-over from other donors' samples. The chain has TRBV10-3 and TRBJ2-1; 7 bases agree with TRBD2. Source: cultured PBMCs, taken from culture after CMV antigen stimulation. CDR3: CAIGGEARFF. The DNA for the CDR3 is TGTGCCATCGGGGGGGAAGCGCGGTTCTTC.